The next 22 T cell receptor beta chains were all read from a single sample in a study of T cell repertoires in cytomegalovirus infection (dated by TCRdb to the late 2010s). TCRdb records Illumina HiSeq 1500 as the sequencer. TCRdb trimmed the raw reads at Q25, called clones with MiXCR and kept productive beta chains. Rows merge per CDR3 protein into single entries with the most common DNA and genes. A total of a few hundred thousand distinct CDR3 sequences appear in this sample, over 7.5% of them only once. The ten top clones hold 3.5% to 4.5% of the sample. Sequencing input: PBMCs. The receptors were sampled from a human donor in good health (CMV status not recorded). Some clones in this sample may be carry-over from other donors' samples.

Many counts were recorded for this clonotype. V is TRBV7-2 and J is TRBJ1-5; D might be TRBD1 (6 bases). Germline V gives CDR1 SGHTA, CDR2 FQGNSA. The germline V and J ends were trimmed by 5 bases and 7 bases, with 18 bases remaining between them. The CDR3 is 15 residues long. The CDR3 nucleotides are TGTGCCAGCAGCCCCCGCGGGGGCGCGGGGCAGCCCCAGCATTTT. Translating it yields CASSPRGGAGQPQHF.

In DNA, the CDR3 is TGTGCCTGGAGCGACGGACTCCTAAGCTCCGGGAACACCGGGGAGCTGTTTTTT. Encoded protein: CAWSDGLLSSGNTGELFF. This sequence joins TRBV30 and TRBJ2-2, with a tentative D call TRBD2 (5 bases). Germline CDR1 is GTSNPN and CDR2 is SVGIG (reference sequence). Trimming left V 3 bases short and J 1 base short, with 21 bases between. The CDR3 has 18 residues.

The chain employs TRBV4-1 and TRBJ2-7; D unresolved. CDR1 is MGHRA and CDR2 is YSYEKL in the germline V gene. The V end was cut by 1 base, the J end by 1 base, with 8 bases between. CDR3 length: 14 residues. Here the CDR3 DNA reads TGCGCCAGCAGCCAAGCGTCCCAATCCTACGAGCAGTACTTC. This gives the protein CASSQASQSYEQYF.

This clonotype was picked up a small number of times. The chain couples TRBV7-2 to TRBJ2-1; D is perhaps TRBD2 (5 bases). CDR1 and CDR2 from the germline V gene are SGHTA and FQGNSA. V shed 2 bases and J shed 7 bases, with 9 bases lying between them. The CDR3 consists of 13 residues. The CDR3 here is CASSLRRLNEQFF. The CDR3 region has the DNA TGTGCCAGCAGCTTAAGGAGGTTAAATGAGCAGTTCTTC.

This clonotype was found many times. V usage is TRBV6-1 and J usage is TRBJ2-7; D may match TRBD1 or TRBD2 (5 bases each). Looked up from germline, CDR1 is MNHNS and CDR2 is SASEGT. The CDR3 length is 16 residues. Trimming removed 2 bases from V and 2 bases from J, with 16 bases in between. For the CDR3, the DNA is TGTGCCAGCAGTGAAAGGGTCGGGACCATCCCCTACGAGCAGTACTTC. Amino acids: CASSERVGTIPYEQYF.

This clonotype was seen ten or more times. The V call is TRBV7-2, the J call TRBJ1-1; tentatively, D is TRBD1 (5 bases). The CDR3 is made up of 14 amino acids. Germline V lookup: CDR1 SGHTA, CDR2 FQGNSA. V shed 2 bases and J shed 0 bases, with 7 bases lying between them. The CDR3 DNA reads as TGTGCCAGCAGCTTAACAGGAATGAACACTGAAGCTTTCTTT. Residues: CASSLTGMNTEAFF.

This clonotype was counted many times. The CDR3 is CASSTGPGQRTGNTIYF. The DNA for the CDR3 is TGCGCCAGCAGCACTGGTCCGGGACAGCGCACAGGAAACACCATATATTTT. V gene TRBV5-1 combines with J gene TRBJ1-3, with TRBD1 matching over 7 bases. Trimming took 4 bases from V and 4 from J; bases not matched to a gene: 14. CDR1 and CDR2 (germline): SGHRS, YFSETQ. CDR3 size: 17 residues. The full variable domain, with the rest looked up from reference TRBV5-1 and TRBJ1-3, is KAGVTQTPRYLIKTRGQQVTLSCSPISGHRSVSWYQQTPGQGLQFLFEYFSETQRNKGNFPGRFSGRQFSNSRSEMNVSTLELGDSALYLCASSTGPGQRTGNTIYFGEGSWLTVV.

This clonotype has a count of ten or more. The CDR3 DNA reads as TGTGCCAGCAGCATTTCCGGGACAGCCACCTCTCTCTCTGGCTACACCTTC. It codes for CASSISGTATSLSGYTF. The genes are TRBV11-2 and TRBJ1-2; 7 bases agree with TRBD1. There are 17 residues in the CDR3. J lost 7 bases, V lost 5 bases, and 19 bases had no gene match. Germline CDR1 SGHAT, CDR2 FQNNGV.

Many counts were recorded for this clonotype. V usage is TRBV18 and J usage is TRBJ2-3, with TRBD1 matching 9 bases. Germline CDR1 reads KGHSH; CDR2 reads LQKENI. This CDR3 contains 15 residues. Trimming took 2 bases from V and 4 from J; bases not matched to a gene: 4. CDR3 amino acids: CASSPRQGGADTQYF. In nucleotides, the CDR3 is TGTGCCAGCTCACCAAGACAGGGGGGTGCAGATACGCAGTATTTT. Supplemented by reference TRBV18 and TRBJ2-3, the full variable domain reads NAGVMQNPRHLVRRRGQEARLRCSPMKGHSHVYWYRQLPEEGLKFMVYLQKENIIDESGMPKERFSAEFPKEGPSILRIQQVVRGDSAAYFCASSPRQGGADTQYFGPGTRLTVL.

This clonotype occurred a few times. The chain has TRBV18 and TRBJ1-1; 8 nucleotides line up with TRBD1. The junction had 8 bases not matched to a gene; V was cut back by 3 bases and J by 2 bases. CDR1 and CDR2 (germline): KGHSH, LQKENI. CDR3 length: 16 residues. Here the CDR3 DNA reads TGTGCCAGCTCACCCCGAACAGGGGGATTTAACACTGAAGCTTTCTTT. Translated, it gives CASSPRTGGFNTEAFF. The variable domain in full, with the rest retrieved from reference TRBV18 and TRBJ1-1, is NAGVMQNPRHLVRRRGQEARLRCSPMKGHSHVYWYRQLPEEGLKFMVYLQKENIIDESGMPKERFSAEFPKEGPSILRIQQVVRGDSAAYFCASSPRTGGFNTEAFFGQGTRLTVV.

The rearrangement links TRBV15 to TRBJ2-5; D assignment may be TRBD1 or TRBD2 (7 bases each). The CDR3 runs to 14 residues. The V gene lost 9 bases and the J gene lost 1 base, with 15 bases spanning the gap. Germline-derived CDR1 and CDR2 are LNHNV and YYDKDF (reference sequence). This chain's CDR3 is CATTRGGRQETQYF. The CDR3 DNA is TGTGCCACGACCAGGGGGGGTCGCCAAGAGACCCAGTACTTC.

This clonotype showed up just a few times. The rearrangement joins TRBV28 to TRBJ2-2, with 10 bases lining up with TRBD2. The CDR3 spans 18 residues. The V gene's germline CDR1 is MDHEN and CDR2 SYDVKM. J gave up 5 bases and V 6 bases, and 15 bases lay outside the gene matches. The CDR3 is CASSPYIPSGRGTGELFF. The CDR3 region has the DNA TGTGCCAGCAGCCCATATATCCCCAGCGGGAGGGGGACCGGGGAGCTGTTTTTT.

There are many counts of this clonotype. The chain uses TRBV5-5 and TRBJ1-1; 7 nucleotides match TRBD1. Germline loops: CDR1 SGHKS, CDR2 YYEKEE (reference sequence). The CDR3 extends over 15 amino acids. The V gene end was trimmed by 6 bases and the J gene end by 1 base; junction bases not matched to a gene: 9. CDR3 loop: CASTPAGTANTEAFF. The DNA of the CDR3 is TGTGCCAGCACCCCCGCCGGGACAGCGAACACTGAAGCTTTCTTT.

The chain employs TRBV6-2 or TRBV6-3 and TRBJ1-5; D is possibly TRBD1 (5 bases). The germline CDR1 and CDR2 sequences are MNHEY and SVGEGT. V lost 5 bases, J lost 3 bases, and 14 bases lay in between. The CDR3 has 15 residues. The CDR3: CASSPLQVLNQPQHF. The CDR3 coding sequence is TGTGCCAGCAGTCCACTACAGGTACTCAATCAGCCCCAGCATTTT.

This clonotype was detected many times. The J gene is TRBJ1-1, the V gene TRBV28; perhaps TRBD1 as D (5 bases). V was trimmed by 6 bases and J by 1 base, leaving 18 bases between them. CDR3 size: 16 residues. CDR1 is MDHEN and CDR2 is SYDVKM in the germline V gene. CDR3 residues: CASRSTGDARNTEAFF. The CDR3 nucleotides read TGTGCCAGCAGATCTACTGGGGACGCCCGGAACACTGAAGCTTTCTTT.

This clonotype came up a few times. The rearrangement links TRBV18 to TRBJ2-7; tentative D call: TRBD1 (7 bases). Germline V gene lookup returns CDR1 KGHSH and CDR2 LQKENI. V was trimmed by 6 bases and J by 4 bases, leaving 22 bases between them. The CDR3 covers 16 residues. The CDR3 region has the DNA TGTGCCAGCTCCCTTCCCGGAGGGGGCCGAGGGTACGAGCAGTACTTC. Translation: CASSLPGGGRGYEQYF.

The V gene is TRBV20-1, the J gene TRBJ2-6, with D maybe TRBD1 (5 bases). Between the trimmed V and J ends, which lost 3 bases and 0 bases, there was a span of 12 bases. This CDR3 is built from 16 residues. Looked up from germline, CDR1 is DFQATT and CDR2 is SNEGSKA (reference sequence). CDR3 bases: TGCAGTGCTAGGCTTCAGGGTACCTCTGGGGCCAACGTCCTGACTTTC. Its translation: CSARLQGTSGANVLTF.

This clonotype has a handful of counts. The J gene is TRBJ1-1, the V gene TRBV7-8; a weak D match, TRBD1 (6 bases). Trimming removed 4 bases from V and 3 bases from J, with 15 bases in between. CDR3 length equals 15 residues. Germline values: CDR1 SGHVS, CDR2 FQNEAQ. The CDR3 nucleotides read TGTGCCAGCAGCTCACCTAGGACAGCCCACACTGAAGCTTTCTTT. The encoded protein is CASSSPRTAHTEAFF.

The V gene is TRBV10-3, the J gene TRBJ1-1, with D maybe TRBD1 (6 bases). CDR1 is ENHRY and CDR2 is SYGVKD in the germline V gene. V lost 4 bases, J lost 1 base, and 10 bases lay in between. The CDR3 loop spans 14 amino acids. The CDR3 bases are TGTGCCATCAGTGTACAGGGTCCGAACACTGAAGCTTTCTTT. Translation gives CAISVQGPNTEAFF.

In its sample, this clonotype was seen a few times. The chain couples TRBV7-4 to TRBJ1-2; D not certain. Trimming removed 0 bases at V and 3 bases at J, with 11 bases between. This CDR3 contains 15 residues. Looked up from germline, CDR1 is SGHVT and CDR2 is SQSDAQ. The DNA for the CDR3 is TGTGCCAGCAGCTTAGCGCGTGTAGGATACTATGGCTACACCTTC. Residues: CASSLARVGYYGYTF.

This clonotype came up many times. The chain couples TRBV12-3 or TRBV12-4 to TRBJ2-3, with TRBD1 as a possible D gene (5 bases). The CDR3 totals 14 residues. V lost 6 bases to trimming and J lost 2 bases, with 12 bases between them. CDR3 residues: CASSHRQITDTQYF. CDR3 sequence (DNA): TGTGCCAGCAGCCACAGACAGATCACAGATACGCAGTATTTT.

This clonotype was seen at least ten times. The chain carries TRBV6-2 or TRBV6-3 and TRBJ1-1; possible D gene TRBD1, 5 bases. This CDR3 contains 13 residues. Germline assignment: CDR1 MNHEY and CDR2 SVGEGT. Deletions cut 4 bases from V and 7 bases from J, with 13 bases between. The CDR3 nucleotides read TGTGCCAGCAGTTCTTACCCCGACAGTGAAGCTTTCTTT. Its protein product is CASSSYPDSEAFF.